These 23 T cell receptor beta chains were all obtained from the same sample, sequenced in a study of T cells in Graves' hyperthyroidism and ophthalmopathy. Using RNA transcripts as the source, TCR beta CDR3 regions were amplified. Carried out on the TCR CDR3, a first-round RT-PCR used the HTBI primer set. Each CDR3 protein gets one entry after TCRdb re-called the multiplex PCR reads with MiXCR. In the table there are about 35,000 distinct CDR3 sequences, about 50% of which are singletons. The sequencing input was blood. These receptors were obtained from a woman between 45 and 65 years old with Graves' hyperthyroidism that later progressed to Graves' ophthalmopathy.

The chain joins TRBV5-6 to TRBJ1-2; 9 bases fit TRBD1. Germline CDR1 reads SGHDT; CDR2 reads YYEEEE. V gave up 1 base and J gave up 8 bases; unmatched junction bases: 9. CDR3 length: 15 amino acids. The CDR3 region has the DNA TGTGCCAGCAGCTTGTTGGCGGGGACAGGGTACGGCTACACCTTC. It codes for CASSLLAGTGYGYTF.

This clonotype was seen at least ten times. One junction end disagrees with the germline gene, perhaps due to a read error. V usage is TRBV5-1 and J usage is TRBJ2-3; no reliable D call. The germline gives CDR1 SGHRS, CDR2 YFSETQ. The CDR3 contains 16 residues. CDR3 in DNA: TGCGCCGGCAGCTTGTCCGCTGCGGCTAGCACAGATACGCAGTATTTT. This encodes CAGSLSAAASTDTQYF.

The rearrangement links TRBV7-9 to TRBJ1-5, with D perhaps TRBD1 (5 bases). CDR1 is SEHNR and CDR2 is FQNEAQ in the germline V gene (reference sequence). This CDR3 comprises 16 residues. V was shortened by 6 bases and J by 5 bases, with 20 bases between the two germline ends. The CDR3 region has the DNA TGTGCCAGCAGGTTTGGCCATGGACGGGGGGATCAGCCCCAGCATTTT. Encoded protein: CASRFGHGRGDQPQHF. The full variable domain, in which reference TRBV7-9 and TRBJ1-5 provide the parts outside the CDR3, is DTGVSQNPRHKITKRGQNVTFRCDPISEHNRLYWYRQTLGQGPEFLTYFQNEAQLEKSRLLSDRFSAERPKGSFSTLEIQRTEQGDSAMYLCASRFGHGRGDQPQHFGDGTRLSIL.

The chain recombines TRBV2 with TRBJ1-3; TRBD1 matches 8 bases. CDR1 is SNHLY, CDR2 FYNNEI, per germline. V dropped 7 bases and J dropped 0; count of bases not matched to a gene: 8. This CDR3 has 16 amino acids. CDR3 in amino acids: CASTFSGQGSGNTIYF. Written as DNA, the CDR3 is TGTGCCAGCACCTTCTCTGGACAGGGCTCTGGAAACACCATATATTTT.

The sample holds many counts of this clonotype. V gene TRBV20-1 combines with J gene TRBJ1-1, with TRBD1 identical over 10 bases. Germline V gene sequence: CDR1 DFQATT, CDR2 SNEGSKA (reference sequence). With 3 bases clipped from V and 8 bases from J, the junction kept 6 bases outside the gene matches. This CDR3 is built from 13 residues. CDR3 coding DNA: TGCAGTGCTAGGGACAGGGGGACCTTAGAAGCTTTCTTT. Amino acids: CSARDRGTLEAFF.

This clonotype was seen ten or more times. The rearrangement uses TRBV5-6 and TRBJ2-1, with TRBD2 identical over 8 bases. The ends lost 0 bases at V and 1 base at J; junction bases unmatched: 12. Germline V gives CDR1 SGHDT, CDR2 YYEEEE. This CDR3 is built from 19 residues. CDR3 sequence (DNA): TGTGCCAGCAGCTTGGCGGTGGGTAGCGGGATTAGGTCCTACAATGAGCAGTTCTTC. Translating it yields CASSLAVGSGIRSYNEQFF.

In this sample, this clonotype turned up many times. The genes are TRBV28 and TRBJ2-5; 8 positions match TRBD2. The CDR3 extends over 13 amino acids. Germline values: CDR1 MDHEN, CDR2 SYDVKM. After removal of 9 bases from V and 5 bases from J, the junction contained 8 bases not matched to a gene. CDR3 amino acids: CASLRGAEETQYF. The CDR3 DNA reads TGTGCCAGTTTGCGGGGGGCCGAGGAGACCCAGTACTTC.

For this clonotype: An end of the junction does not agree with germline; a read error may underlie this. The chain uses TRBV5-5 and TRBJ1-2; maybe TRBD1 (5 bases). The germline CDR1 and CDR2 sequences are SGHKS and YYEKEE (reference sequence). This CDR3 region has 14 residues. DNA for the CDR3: TGTGCCAGCAGCTTGGGACAGCAGGAATATGGCCACACCTTC. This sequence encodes CASSLGQQEYGHTF. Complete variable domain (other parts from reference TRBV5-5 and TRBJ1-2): DAGVTQSPTHLIKTRGQQVTLRCSPISGHKSVSWYQQVLGQGPQFIFQYYEKEERGRGNFPDRFSARQFPNYSSELNVNALLLGDSALYLCASSLGQQEYGHTFGSGTRLTVV.

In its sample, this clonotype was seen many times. The CDR3 loop reads CASGTGGATNEKLFF. CDR3 bases: TGTGCTAGTGGGACAGGGGGCGCAACTAATGAAAAACTGTTTTTT. J is TRBJ1-4 and V is TRBV12-5; TRBD1 agrees at 10 bases. Germline CDR1 LGHNT, CDR2 FRNRAP. Trimming took 6 bases from V and 0 from J; bases not matched to a gene: 1. The CDR3 is 15 amino acids.

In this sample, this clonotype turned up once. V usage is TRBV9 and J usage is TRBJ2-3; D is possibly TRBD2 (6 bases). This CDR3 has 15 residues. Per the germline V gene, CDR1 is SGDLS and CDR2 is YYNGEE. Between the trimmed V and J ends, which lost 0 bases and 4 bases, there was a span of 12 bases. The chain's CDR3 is CASSVASGFSDTQYF. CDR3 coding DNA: TGTGCCAGCAGCGTAGCCAGCGGGTTCTCAGATACGCAGTATTTT.

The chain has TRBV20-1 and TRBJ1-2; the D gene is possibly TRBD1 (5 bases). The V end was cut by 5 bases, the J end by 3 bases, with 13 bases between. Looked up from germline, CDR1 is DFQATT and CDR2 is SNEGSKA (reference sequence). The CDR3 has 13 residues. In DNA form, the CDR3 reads TGCAGTGCTTTCCGCGGGGGGGACTATGGCTACACCTTC. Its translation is CSAFRGGDYGYTF.

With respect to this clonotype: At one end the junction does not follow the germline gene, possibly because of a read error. CDR3: CTSSGAPRGYEQYF. CDR3 bases: TGTACCAGCAGTGGAGCGCCTAGAGGGTACGAGCAGTACTTC. The chain couples TRBV6-1 to TRBJ2-7; D perhaps matches TRBD2 (5 bases). The CDR3 extends over 14 amino acids. CDR1 is MNHNS and CDR2 is SASEGT in the germline V gene.

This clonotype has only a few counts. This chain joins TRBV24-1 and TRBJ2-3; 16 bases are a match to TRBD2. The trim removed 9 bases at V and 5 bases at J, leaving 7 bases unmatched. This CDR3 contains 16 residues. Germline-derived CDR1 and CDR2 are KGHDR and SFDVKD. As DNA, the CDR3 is TGTGCCACCCATGGGACTAGCGGGAGGGCCAGAGATACGCAGTATTTT. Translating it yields CATHGTSGRARDTQYF.

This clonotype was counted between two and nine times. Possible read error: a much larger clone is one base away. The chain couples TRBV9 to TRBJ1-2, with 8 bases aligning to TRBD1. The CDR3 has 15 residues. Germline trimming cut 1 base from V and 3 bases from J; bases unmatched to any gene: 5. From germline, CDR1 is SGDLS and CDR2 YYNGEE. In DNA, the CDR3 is TGTGCCAGCAGCGTAAGAGGCAGGGGGCACTATGGCTACACCTTC. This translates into CASSVRGRGHYGYTF.

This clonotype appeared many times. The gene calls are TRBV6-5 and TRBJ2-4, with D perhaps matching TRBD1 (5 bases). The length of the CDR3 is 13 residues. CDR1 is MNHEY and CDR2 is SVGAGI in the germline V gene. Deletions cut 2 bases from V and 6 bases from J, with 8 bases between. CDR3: CASSYPDTNIQYF. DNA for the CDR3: TGTGCCAGCAGTTACCCGGACACAAACATTCAGTACTTC.

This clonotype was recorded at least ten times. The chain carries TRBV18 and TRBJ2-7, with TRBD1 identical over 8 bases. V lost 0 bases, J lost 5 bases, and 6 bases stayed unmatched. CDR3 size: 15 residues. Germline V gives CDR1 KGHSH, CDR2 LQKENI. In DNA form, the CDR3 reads TGTGCCAGCTCACCACCGTCCAGGGGGCAAGACGAGCAGTACTTC. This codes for CASSPPSRGQDEQYF.

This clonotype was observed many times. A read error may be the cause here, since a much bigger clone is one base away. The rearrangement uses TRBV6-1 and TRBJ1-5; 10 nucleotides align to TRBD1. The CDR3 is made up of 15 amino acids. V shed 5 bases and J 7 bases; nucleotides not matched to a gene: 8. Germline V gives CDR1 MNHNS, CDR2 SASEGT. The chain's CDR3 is CASSSTGGSKQPQHF. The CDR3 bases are TGTGCCAGCAGTTCGACAGGGGGCAGTAAACAGCCCCAGCATTTT.

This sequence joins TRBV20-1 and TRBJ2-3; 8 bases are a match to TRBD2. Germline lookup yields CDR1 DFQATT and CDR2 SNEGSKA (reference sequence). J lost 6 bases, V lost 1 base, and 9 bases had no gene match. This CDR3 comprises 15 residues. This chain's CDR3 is CSARVLGLGVDTQYF. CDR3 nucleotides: TGCAGTGCTAGAGTATTGGGACTAGGGGTCGATACGCAGTATTTT.

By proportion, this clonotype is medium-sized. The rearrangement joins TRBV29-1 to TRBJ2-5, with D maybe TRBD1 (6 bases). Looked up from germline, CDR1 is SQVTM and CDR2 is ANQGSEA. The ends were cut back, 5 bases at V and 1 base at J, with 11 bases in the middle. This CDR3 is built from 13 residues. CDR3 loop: CSVTGTRQETQYF. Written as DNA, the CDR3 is TGCAGCGTTACCGGGACACGCCAAGAGACCCAGTACTTC.

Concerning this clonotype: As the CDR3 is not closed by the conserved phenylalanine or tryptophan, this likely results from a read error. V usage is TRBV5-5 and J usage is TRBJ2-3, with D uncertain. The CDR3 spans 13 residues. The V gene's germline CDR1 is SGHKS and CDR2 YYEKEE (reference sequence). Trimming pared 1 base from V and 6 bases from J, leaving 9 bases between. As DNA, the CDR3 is TGTGCCAGCAGCTTGTCTCGGCTGGATACGCAGTATTCT. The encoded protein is CASSLSRLDTQYS.

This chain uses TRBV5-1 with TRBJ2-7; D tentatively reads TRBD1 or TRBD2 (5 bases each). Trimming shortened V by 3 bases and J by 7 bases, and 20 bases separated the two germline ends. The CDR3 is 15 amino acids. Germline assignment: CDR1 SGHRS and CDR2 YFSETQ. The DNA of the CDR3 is TGCGCCAGCAGCTCCGGGACGGAGCTCTCGAGGGAGCAGTACTTC. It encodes CASSSGTELSREQYF.

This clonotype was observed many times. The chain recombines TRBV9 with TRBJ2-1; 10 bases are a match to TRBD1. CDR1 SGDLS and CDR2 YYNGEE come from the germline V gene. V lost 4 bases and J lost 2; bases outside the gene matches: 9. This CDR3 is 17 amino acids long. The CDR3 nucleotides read TGTGCCAGCAGCCCGTCCCGGGACAGGGGCGCCTACAATGAGCAGTTCTTC. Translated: CASSPSRDRGAYNEQFF.

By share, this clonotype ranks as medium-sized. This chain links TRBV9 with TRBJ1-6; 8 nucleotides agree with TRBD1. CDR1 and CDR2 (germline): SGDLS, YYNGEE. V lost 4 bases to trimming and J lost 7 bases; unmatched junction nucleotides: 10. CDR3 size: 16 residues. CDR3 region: CASSRPWTGTNSPLHF. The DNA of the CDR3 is TGTGCCAGCAGCCGACCCTGGACAGGGACCAATTCACCCCTCCACTTT.